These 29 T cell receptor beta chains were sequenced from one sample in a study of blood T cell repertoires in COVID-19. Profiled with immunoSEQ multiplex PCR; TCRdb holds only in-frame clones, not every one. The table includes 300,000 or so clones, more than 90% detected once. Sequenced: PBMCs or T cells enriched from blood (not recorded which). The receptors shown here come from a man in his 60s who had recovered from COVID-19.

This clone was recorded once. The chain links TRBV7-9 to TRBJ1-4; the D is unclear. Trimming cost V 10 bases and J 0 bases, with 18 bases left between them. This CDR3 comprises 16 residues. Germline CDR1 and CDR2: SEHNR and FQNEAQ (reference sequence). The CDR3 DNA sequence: TGTGCCATCTCGCGGGGAGGAGGTACAACTAATGAAAAACTGTTTTTT. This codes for CAISRGGGTTNEKLFF.

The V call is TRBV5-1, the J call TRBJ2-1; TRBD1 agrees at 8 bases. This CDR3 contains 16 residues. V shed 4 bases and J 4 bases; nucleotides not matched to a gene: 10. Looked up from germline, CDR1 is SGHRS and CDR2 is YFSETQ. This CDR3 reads CASSLNRDRLYNEQFF. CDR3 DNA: TGCGCCAGCAGCCTTAACCGGGACAGGTTATACAATGAGCAGTTCTTC. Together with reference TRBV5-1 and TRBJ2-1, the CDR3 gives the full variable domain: KAGVTQTPRYLIKTRGQQVTLSCSPISGHRSVSWYQQTPGQGLQFLFEYFSETQRNKGNFPGRFSGRQFSNSRSEMNVSTLELGDSALYLCASSLNRDRLYNEQFFGPGTRLTVL.

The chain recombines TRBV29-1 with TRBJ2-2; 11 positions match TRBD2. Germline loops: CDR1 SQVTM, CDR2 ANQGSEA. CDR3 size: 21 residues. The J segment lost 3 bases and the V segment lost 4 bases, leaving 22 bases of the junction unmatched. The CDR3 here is CSVGIDRWDKLAGGDTGELFF. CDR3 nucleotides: TGCAGCGTTGGAATCGATAGGTGGGACAAGCTAGCGGGAGGCGACACCGGGGAGCTGTTTTTT.

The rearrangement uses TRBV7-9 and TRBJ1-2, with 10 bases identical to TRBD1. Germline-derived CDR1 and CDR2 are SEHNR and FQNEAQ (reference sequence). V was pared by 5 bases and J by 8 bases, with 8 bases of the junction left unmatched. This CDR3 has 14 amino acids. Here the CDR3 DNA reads TGTGCCAGCAGCAGCCCGGGACAGGGGCAAGGCTACACCTTC. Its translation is CASSSPGQGQGYTF. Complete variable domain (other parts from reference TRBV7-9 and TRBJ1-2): DTGVSQNPRHKITKRGQNVTFRCDPISEHNRLYWYRQTLGQGPEFLTYFQNEAQLEKSRLLSDRFSAERPKGSFSTLEIQRTEQGDSAMYLCASSSPGQGQGYTFGSGTRLTVV.

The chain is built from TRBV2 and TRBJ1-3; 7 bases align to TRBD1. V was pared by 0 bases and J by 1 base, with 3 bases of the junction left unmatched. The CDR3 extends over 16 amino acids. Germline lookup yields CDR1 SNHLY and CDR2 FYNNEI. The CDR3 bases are TGTGCCAGCAGTGAAGCAACGACAGGGTCTGGAAACACCATATATTTT. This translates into CASSEATTGSGNTIYF.

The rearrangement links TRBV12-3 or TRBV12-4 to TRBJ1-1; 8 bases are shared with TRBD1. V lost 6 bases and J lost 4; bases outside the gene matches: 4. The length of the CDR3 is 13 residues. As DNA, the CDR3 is TGTGCCAGCAGAGAGACAGGGGTCACTGAAGCTTTCTTT. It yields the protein CASRETGVTEAFF.

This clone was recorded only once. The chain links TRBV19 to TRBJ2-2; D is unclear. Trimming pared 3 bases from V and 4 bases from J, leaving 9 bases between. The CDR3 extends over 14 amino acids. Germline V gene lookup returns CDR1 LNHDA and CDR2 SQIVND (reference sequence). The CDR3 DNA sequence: TGTGCCAGTAGTATTGGGCAACCCACCGGGGAGCTGTTTTTT. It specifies CASSIGQPTGELFF.

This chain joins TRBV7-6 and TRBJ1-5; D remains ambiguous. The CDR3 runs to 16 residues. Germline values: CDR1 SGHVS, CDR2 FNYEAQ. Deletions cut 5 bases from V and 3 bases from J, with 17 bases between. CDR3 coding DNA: TGTGCCAGCAGCACGGCGGTGGGAGTGGCCAATCAGCCCCAGCATTTT. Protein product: CASSTAVGVANQPQHF.

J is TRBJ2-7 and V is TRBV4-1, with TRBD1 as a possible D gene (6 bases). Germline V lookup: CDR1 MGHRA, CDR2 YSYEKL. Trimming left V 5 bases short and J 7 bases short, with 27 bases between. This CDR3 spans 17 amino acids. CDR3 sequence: CASSEWGLDEGRGEQYF. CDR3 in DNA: TGCGCCAGCAGCGAATGGGGGCTAGATGAAGGTAGAGGGGAGCAGTACTTC.

The chain's CDR3 is CASSFGRGRSSYNEQFF. The CDR3 DNA is TGTGCCAGTAGCTTTGGGCGGGGAAGGAGCTCCTACAATGAGCAGTTCTTC. The rearrangement uses TRBV19 and TRBJ2-1, with a tentative D call TRBD2 (6 bases). V shed 6 bases and J shed 0 bases, with 18 bases lying between them. Germline V CDR1 and CDR2: LNHDA, SQIVND (reference sequence). CDR3 length: 17 amino acids.

CDR3 DNA sequence: TGTGCCAGCAGTTTTTCCGGGGAGTATGGCTACACCTTC. Its translation is CASSFSGEYGYTF. The chain uses TRBV12-3 or TRBV12-4 and TRBJ1-2; D unclear. The CDR3 has 13 residues. With 3 bases removed from V and 5 bases from J, the gap between germline ends came to 10 bases.

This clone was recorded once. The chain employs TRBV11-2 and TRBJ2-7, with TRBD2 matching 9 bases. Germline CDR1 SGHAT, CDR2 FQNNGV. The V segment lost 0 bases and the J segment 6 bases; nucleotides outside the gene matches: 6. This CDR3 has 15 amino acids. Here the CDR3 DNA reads TGTGCCAGCAGCTTAGAACTAGCGGGTTCTGGCGAGCAGTACTTC. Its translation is CASSLELAGSGEQYF.

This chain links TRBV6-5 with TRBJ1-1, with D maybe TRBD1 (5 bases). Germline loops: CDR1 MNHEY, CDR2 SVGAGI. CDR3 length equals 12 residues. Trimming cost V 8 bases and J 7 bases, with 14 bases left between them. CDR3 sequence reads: CASGNWGDEAFF. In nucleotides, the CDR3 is TGTGCCAGCGGGAATTGGGGGGATGAAGCTTTCTTT.

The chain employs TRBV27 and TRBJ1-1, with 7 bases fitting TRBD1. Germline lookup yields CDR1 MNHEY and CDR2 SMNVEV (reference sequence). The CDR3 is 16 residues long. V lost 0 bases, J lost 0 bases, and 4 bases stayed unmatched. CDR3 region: CASSLSRGLMNTEAFF. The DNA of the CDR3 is TGTGCCAGCAGTTTATCAAGGGGGCTGATGAACACTGAAGCTTTCTTT.

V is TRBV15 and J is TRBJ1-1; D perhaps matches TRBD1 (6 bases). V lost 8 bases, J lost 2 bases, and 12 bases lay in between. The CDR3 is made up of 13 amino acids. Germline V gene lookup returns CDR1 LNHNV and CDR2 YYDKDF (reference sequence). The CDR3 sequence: CATSGHLNTEAFF. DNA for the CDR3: TGTGCCACCTCGGGACACCTTAACACTGAAGCTTTCTTT.

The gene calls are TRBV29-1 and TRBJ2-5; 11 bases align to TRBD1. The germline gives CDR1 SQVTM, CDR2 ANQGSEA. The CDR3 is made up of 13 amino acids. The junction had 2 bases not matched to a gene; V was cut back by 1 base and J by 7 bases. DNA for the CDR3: TGCAGCGTTGAAGGGGACAGGGGGGGGACCCAGTACTTC. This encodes CSVEGDRGGTQYF.

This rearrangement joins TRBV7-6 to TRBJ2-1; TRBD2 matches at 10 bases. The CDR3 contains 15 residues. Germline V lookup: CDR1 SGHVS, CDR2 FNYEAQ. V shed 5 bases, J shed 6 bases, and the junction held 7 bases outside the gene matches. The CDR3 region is CASSQLAGKSNEQFF. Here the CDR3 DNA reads TGTGCCAGCAGCCAACTAGCGGGGAAAAGCAATGAGCAGTTCTTC.

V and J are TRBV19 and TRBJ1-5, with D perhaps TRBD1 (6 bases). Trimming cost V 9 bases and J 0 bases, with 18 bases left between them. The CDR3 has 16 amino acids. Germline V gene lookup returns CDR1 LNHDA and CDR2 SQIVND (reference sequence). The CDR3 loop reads CASRDTGAYSNQPQHF. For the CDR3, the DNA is TGTGCCAGCCGGGACACTGGTGCTTATAGCAATCAGCCCCAGCATTTT.

The CDR3 sequence: CASSEDGDTEAFF. The CDR3 nucleotides are TGTGCCAGCAGCGAAGACGGGGACACTGAAGCTTTCTTT. The V call is TRBV11-3, the J call TRBJ1-1; D is undetermined. This CDR3 region has 13 residues. CDR1 is SGHNT, CDR2 YENEEA, per germline. Trimming took 5 bases from V and 3 from J, leaving 10 bases between them. Looking up the rest from reference TRBV11-3 and TRBJ1-1 gives the full variable domain: EAGVVQSPRYKIIEKKQPVAFWCNPISGHNTLYWYLQNLGQGPELLIRYENEEAVDDSQLPKDRFSAERLKGVDSTLKIQPAELGDSAVYLCASSEDGDTEAFFGQGTRLTVV.

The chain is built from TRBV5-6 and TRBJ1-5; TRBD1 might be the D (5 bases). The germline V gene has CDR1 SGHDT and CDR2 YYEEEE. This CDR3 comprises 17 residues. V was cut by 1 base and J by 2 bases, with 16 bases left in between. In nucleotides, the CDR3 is TGTGCCAGCAGCTTGAGTCGTGGCAGGGCGCGCAATCAGCCCCAGCATTTT. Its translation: CASSLSRGRARNQPQHF.

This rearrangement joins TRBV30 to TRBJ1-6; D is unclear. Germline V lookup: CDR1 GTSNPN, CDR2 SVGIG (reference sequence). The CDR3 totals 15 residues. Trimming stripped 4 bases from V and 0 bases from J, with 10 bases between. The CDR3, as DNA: TGTGCCTGGACTTCTGGGAGCTCCTATAATTCACCCCTCCACTTT. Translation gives CAWTSGSSYNSPLHF.

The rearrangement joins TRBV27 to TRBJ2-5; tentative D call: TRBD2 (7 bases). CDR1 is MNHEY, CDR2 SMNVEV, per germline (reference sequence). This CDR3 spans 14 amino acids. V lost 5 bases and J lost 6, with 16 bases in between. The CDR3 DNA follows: TGTGCCAGCAGTGGATGGGAGGGGGAGAAGACCCAGTACTTC. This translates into CASSGWEGEKTQYF.

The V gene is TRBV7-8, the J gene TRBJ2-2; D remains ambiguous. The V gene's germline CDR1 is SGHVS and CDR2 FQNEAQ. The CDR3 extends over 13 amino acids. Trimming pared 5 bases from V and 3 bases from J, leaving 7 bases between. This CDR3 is CASSPPYTGELFF. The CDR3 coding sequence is TGTGCCAGCAGCCCTCCCTACACCGGGGAGCTGTTTTTT. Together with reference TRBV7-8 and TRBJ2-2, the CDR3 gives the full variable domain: GAGVSQSPRYKVAKRGQDVALRCDPISGHVSLFWYQQALGQGPEFLTYFQNEAQLDKSGLPSDRFFAERPEGSVSTLKIQRTQQEDSAVYLCASSPPYTGELFFGEGSRLTVL.

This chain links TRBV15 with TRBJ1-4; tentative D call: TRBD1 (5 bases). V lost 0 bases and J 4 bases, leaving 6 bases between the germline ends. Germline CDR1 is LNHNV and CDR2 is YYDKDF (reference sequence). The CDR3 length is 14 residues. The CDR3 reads CATSRDRVNEKLFF. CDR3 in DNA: TGTGCCACCAGCAGAGACAGGGTTAATGAAAAACTGTTTTTT.

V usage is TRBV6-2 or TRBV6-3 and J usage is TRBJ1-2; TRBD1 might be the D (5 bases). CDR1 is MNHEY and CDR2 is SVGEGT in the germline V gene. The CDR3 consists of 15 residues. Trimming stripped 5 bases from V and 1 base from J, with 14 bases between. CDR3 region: CASSTGTNLNYGYTF. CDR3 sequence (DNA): TGTGCCAGCAGTACCGGGACTAACCTTAACTATGGCTACACCTTC.

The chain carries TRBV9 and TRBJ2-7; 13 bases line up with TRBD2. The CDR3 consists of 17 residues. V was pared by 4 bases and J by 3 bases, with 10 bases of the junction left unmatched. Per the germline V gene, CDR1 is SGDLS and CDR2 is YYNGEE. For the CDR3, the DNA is TGTGCCAGCAGCCCAGCACTAGCGGGAGGGTATGGCTACGAGCAGTACTTC. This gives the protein CASSPALAGGYGYEQYF.

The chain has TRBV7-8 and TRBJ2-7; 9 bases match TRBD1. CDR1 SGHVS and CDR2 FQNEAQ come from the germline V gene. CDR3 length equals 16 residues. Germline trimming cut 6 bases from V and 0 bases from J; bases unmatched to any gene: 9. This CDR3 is CASRGSGQGSSYEQYF. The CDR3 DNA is TGTGCCAGCAGGGGTAGTGGACAGGGGAGCTCCTACGAGCAGTACTTC.

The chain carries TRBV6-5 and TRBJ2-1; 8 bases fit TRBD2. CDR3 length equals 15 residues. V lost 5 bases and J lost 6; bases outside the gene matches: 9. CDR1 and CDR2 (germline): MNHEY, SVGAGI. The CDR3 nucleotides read TGTGCCAGCAGTCGAACGTCGGGAGGGCGCAATGAGCAGTTCTTC. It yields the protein CASSRTSGGRNEQFF.

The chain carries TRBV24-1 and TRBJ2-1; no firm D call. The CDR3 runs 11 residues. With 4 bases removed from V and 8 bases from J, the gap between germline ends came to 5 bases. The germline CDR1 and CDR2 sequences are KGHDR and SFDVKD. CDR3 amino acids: CATSDHYEQFF. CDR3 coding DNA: TGTGCCACCAGTGACCATTATGAGCAGTTCTTC.